Presented here are 25 T cell receptor beta chains from one specimen sequenced in a study of siplizumab effects on memory and regulatory T cells (dated by TCRdb to the late 2010s). Libraries were constructed by the immunoSEQ multiplex PCR assay. As stored in TCRdb, this immuneACCESS dataset retains in-frame rearrangements with V and J assigned. A fraction of the clones does not appear; measured against another copy, unresolved V genes explain less than half of the discrepancy, and the remainder lacks a known reason. The sample has about 110,000 clones on record, about 90% of them singletons. Under 0.75% of the sample is taken by the ten largest. Sequenced material: Tregs sorted from blood. The receptor set was obtained from a human donor in good health.

This chain links TRBV7-9 with TRBJ1-4; D call uncertain. This CDR3 comprises 15 residues. Germline V gives CDR1 SEHNR, CDR2 FQNEAQ (reference sequence). V lost 7 bases and J lost 8, with 20 bases in between. CDR3 sequence (DNA): TGTGCCAGCACCTCTGGCGACCACAGCTCCGAAAAACTGTTTTTT. Translating gives CASTSGDHSSEKLFF.

V is TRBV19 and J is TRBJ1-1; D is perhaps TRBD1 (6 bases). V lost 2 bases and J lost 12, with 19 bases in between. Germline V gene data show CDR1 as LNHDA and CDR2 as SQIVND (reference sequence). CDR3 length: 14 amino acids. CDR3 nucleotide sequence: TGTGCCAGTAGTATATCAGCACAGGGAGGCGAGTCTTTCTTT. Protein: CASSISAQGGESFF.

V and J are TRBV19 and TRBJ2-1; D may be TRBD2 (5 bases). This CDR3 is 13 amino acids long. Germline loops: CDR1 LNHDA, CDR2 SQIVND (reference sequence). Between the trimmed V and J ends, which lost 9 bases and 4 bases, there was a span of 13 bases. CDR3 coding DNA: TGTGCCAGCGGGTTACGAGGGTACAATGAGCAGTTCTTC. The encoded protein is CASGLRGYNEQFF.

This clone was seen only once. J is TRBJ2-6 and V is TRBV9; D may correspond to TRBD1 or TRBD2 (6 bases each). This CDR3 comprises 15 residues. Per the germline V gene, CDR1 is SGDLS and CDR2 is YYNGEE. The V end was cut by 3 bases, the J end by 2 bases, with 9 bases between. The CDR3 DNA sequence: TGTGCCAGCAGCGAGGGGGGAGCTGGGGCCAACGTCCTGACTTTC. Translated, it gives CASSEGGAGANVLTF.

In its sample, this clone was seen once. This rearrangement joins TRBV12-2 to TRBJ1-6. TRBV12-2 is a listed pseudogene. CDR3 length: 19 amino acids. The CDR3 coding sequence is TGTGCAAGTCGCTTAGCTTCCAGAAACTTACCGGGGCCCAATTCACCCCTCCACTTT. Amino acids: CASRLASRNLPGPNSPLHF.

This chain connects TRBV5-1 to TRBJ2-6; D is unresolved. V was clipped by 0 bases and J by 1 base, with 5 bases between them. Germline assignment: CDR1 SGHRS and CDR2 YFSETQ. The CDR3 consists of 15 residues. As DNA, the CDR3 is TGCGCCAGCAGCTTGGGCCAATCTGGGGCCAACGTCCTGACTTTC. The encoded protein is CASSLGQSGANVLTF. Full variable domain (outside the CDR3, taken from reference TRBV5-1 and TRBJ2-6): KAGVTQTPRYLIKTRGQQVTLSCSPISGHRSVSWYQQTPGQGLQFLFEYFSETQRNKGNFPGRFSGRQFSNSRSEMNVSTLELGDSALYLCASSLGQSGANVLTFGAGSRLTVL.

As regards this clone: Distinct nucleotide sequences in the sample also encode this CDR3. The chain uses TRBV27 and TRBJ2-7, with 7 positions matching TRBD1. The junction had 6 bases not matched to a gene; V was cut back by 8 bases and J by 2 bases. The CDR3 sequence is 13 residues long. Germline V gene data show CDR1 as MNHEY and CDR2 as SMNVEV (reference sequence). This chain's CDR3 is CASSRQGPYEQYF. CDR3 nucleotides: TGTGCCAGCTCTCGACAGGGCCCCTACGAGCAGTACTTC.

The chain employs TRBV6-5 and TRBJ2-3; D might be TRBD2 (6 bases). This CDR3 spans 15 amino acids. V was cut by 0 bases and J by 7 bases, with 14 bases left in between. Germline V gene lookup returns CDR1 MNHEY and CDR2 SVGAGI. CDR3 in DNA: TGTGCCAGCAGTTACTCGGGGCGGGATCCCCATACGCAGTATTTT. Residues: CASSYSGRDPHTQYF.

This clone was detected only a few times. The chain carries TRBV6-6 and TRBJ2-7; D is unclear. There are 16 residues in the CDR3. The germline V gene encodes CDR1 MNHNY and CDR2 SVGAGI (reference sequence). V was trimmed by 6 bases and J by 0 bases, leaving 18 bases between them. Here the CDR3 reads CASSAQDRQLSYEQYF. In DNA, the CDR3 is TGTGCCAGCAGCGCCCAGGACCGGCAACTCTCCTACGAGCAGTACTTC.

J is TRBJ2-3 and V is TRBV5-4; 11 bases are a match to TRBD2. There are 14 residues in the CDR3. Germline V gives CDR1 SGHNT, CDR2 YYREEE (reference sequence). With 4 bases clipped from V and 4 bases from J, the junction kept 2 bases outside the gene matches. This chain's CDR3 is CASSLGLAADTQYF. In DNA, the CDR3 is TGTGCCAGCAGCCTGGGACTAGCGGCAGATACGCAGTATTTT.

This clone has only one observation. This sequence joins TRBV27 and TRBJ1-4; TRBD1 matches 9 bases. The germline CDR1 and CDR2 sequences are MNHEY and SMNVEV (reference sequence). V dropped 6 bases and J dropped 10; count of bases not matched to a gene: 6. This CDR3 is built from 13 residues. The CDR3 loop reads CASSLGQGSKLFF. For the CDR3, the DNA is TGTGCCAGCAGCTTAGGACAGGGGTCAAAACTGTTTTTT.

The chain combines TRBV6-5 with TRBJ1-2, with D possibly matching TRBD1 (6 bases). Trimming cost V 6 bases and J 5 bases, with 16 bases left between them. The CDR3 runs to 14 residues. Germline loops: CDR1 MNHEY, CDR2 SVGAGI. This CDR3 is CASRVDRVAYGYTF. The CDR3 bases are TGTGCCAGCAGGGTGGACAGAGTCGCATATGGCTACACCTTC.

V and J are TRBV6-6 and TRBJ1-1; D unresolved. The CDR3 length is 13 residues. The germline gives CDR1 MNHNY, CDR2 SVGAGI (reference sequence). Trimming took 6 bases from V and 1 from J, leaving 9 bases between them. The CDR3 sequence: CASSPDGNTEAFF. CDR3 coding DNA: TGTGCCAGCAGCCCCGACGGGAACACTGAAGCTTTCTTT.

In this sample, this clone turned up once. V and J are TRBV30 and TRBJ2-7; the D call may be TRBD1 or TRBD2 (6 bases each). V gave up 0 bases and J gave up 2 bases, with 11 bases separating them. Germline CDR1 is GTSNPN and CDR2 is SVGIG (reference sequence). The CDR3 is 14 amino acids. The CDR3 reads CAWSVKGGTYEQYF. CDR3 nucleotides: TGTGCCTGGAGTGTAAAGGGGGGTACCTACGAGCAGTACTTC.

The chain employs TRBV7-9 and TRBJ1-2, with TRBD1 as a possible D gene (6 bases). The length of the CDR3 is 16 residues. Trimming took 2 bases from V and 3 from J, leaving 16 bases between them. Looked up from germline, CDR1 is SEHNR and CDR2 is FQNEAQ (reference sequence). The CDR3 DNA sequence: TGTGCCAGCAGCTTATCCTTGGGGGGCGGTGACTATGGCTACACCTTC. It encodes CASSLSLGGGDYGYTF. Full variable domain (missing parts from reference TRBV7-9 and TRBJ1-2): DTGVSQNPRHKITKRGQNVTFRCDPISEHNRLYWYRQTLGQGPEFLTYFQNEAQLEKSRLLSDRFSAERPKGSFSTLEIQRTEQGDSAMYLCASSLSLGGGDYGYTFGSGTRLTVV.

The chain uses TRBV6-6 and TRBJ1-5; D is perhaps TRBD1 (5 bases). Germline V lookup: CDR1 MNHNY, CDR2 SVGAGI (reference sequence). With 8 bases removed from V and 0 bases from J, the gap between germline ends came to 11 bases. The CDR3 length is 14 residues. DNA for the CDR3: TGTGCCAGCGAGACAGTATATAGCAATCAGCCCCAGCATTTT. This codes for CASETVYSNQPQHF.

J is TRBJ1-2 and V is TRBV5-1; D is ambiguous. V was cut by 0 bases and J by 2 bases, with 8 bases left in between. From germline, CDR1 is SGHRS and CDR2 YFSETQ. The CDR3 covers 14 residues. The chain's CDR3 is CASSLEQVNYGYTF. The CDR3 DNA sequence: TGCGCCAGCAGCTTGGAGCAAGTAAACTATGGCTACACCTTC.

This clone was counted a single time. This chain's CDR3 is CASSPGRTPGEQYF. In DNA, the CDR3 is TGTGCCAGCAGCCCCGGGAGGACTCCCGGCGAGCAGTACTTC. V and J are TRBV11-1 and TRBJ2-7, with 7 nucleotides matching TRBD2. Germline-derived CDR1 and CDR2 are SGHAT and FQDESV (reference sequence). J gave up 6 bases and V 5 bases, and 10 bases lay outside the gene matches. The CDR3 consists of 14 residues.

This sequence joins TRBV12-2 and TRBJ2-7; the table's TRBD1 call for D was not verified on the DNA. TRBV12-2 is listed as a pseudogene. CDR3 size: 14 residues. As DNA, the CDR3 is TGTGCAAGTCGCTTAGACAGGGGAACCTACGAGCAGTACTTC. Its protein product is CASRLDRGTYEQYF.

The CDR3 sequence is CAISESSALEKLFF. The CDR3 DNA reads as TGTGCCATCAGTGAGTCGAGCGCCCTTGAAAAACTGTTTTTT. The chain combines TRBV10-3 with TRBJ1-4; the D is unclear. The germline CDR1 and CDR2 sequences are ENHRY and SYGVKD. The CDR3 runs 14 residues. Trimming removed 0 bases at V and 7 bases at J, with 9 bases between.

The chain uses TRBV5-5 and TRBJ2-7, with D possibly matching TRBD1 (5 bases). The CDR3 extends over 13 amino acids. V shed 1 base and J shed 11 bases, with 16 bases lying between them. Germline-derived CDR1 and CDR2 are SGHKS and YYEKEE (reference sequence). CDR3 DNA sequence: TGTGCCAGCAGCTTGAACAGGAGAACGATGGAGTACTTC. Its translation is CASSLNRRTMEYF.

The CDR3 is CASSATPQRGHGYTF. The CDR3 DNA follows: TGTGCCAGCAGCGCTACCCCTCAAAGGGGTCACGGCTACACCTTC. J is TRBJ1-2 and V is TRBV9; perhaps TRBD1 as D (5 bases). The ends were cut back, 3 bases at V and 8 bases at J, with 20 bases in the middle. CDR1 is SGDLS, CDR2 YYNGEE, per germline. This CDR3 contains 15 residues.

The V call is TRBV5-1, the J call TRBJ2-7; D not certain. CDR1 is SGHRS and CDR2 is YFSETQ in the germline V gene. This CDR3 spans 13 amino acids. The V gene lost 1 base and the J gene lost 4 bases, with 9 bases spanning the gap. In DNA form, the CDR3 reads TGCGCCAGCAGCTTGAGAATAGATTACGAGCAGTACTTC. Protein: CASSLRIDYEQYF.

This clone was observed a single time. The chain combines TRBV5-6 with TRBJ1-5, with no clear D. V lost 3 bases, J lost 4 bases, and 5 bases lay in between. Looked up from germline, CDR1 is SGHDT and CDR2 is YYEEEE. The CDR3 spans 12 residues. The CDR3 protein is CASSSPNQPQHF. In nucleotides, the CDR3 is TGTGCCAGCAGCTCCCCAAATCAGCCCCAGCATTTT.

The chain's CDR3 is CASSLSVNPETQYF. CDR3 nucleotide sequence: TGCGCCAGCAGCTTATCGGTAAATCCAGAGACCCAGTACTTC. The V gene is TRBV5-1, the J gene TRBJ2-5; D call uncertain. Trimming removed 2 bases at V and 4 bases at J, with 12 bases between. The CDR3 consists of 14 residues. The germline V gene has CDR1 SGHRS and CDR2 YFSETQ.